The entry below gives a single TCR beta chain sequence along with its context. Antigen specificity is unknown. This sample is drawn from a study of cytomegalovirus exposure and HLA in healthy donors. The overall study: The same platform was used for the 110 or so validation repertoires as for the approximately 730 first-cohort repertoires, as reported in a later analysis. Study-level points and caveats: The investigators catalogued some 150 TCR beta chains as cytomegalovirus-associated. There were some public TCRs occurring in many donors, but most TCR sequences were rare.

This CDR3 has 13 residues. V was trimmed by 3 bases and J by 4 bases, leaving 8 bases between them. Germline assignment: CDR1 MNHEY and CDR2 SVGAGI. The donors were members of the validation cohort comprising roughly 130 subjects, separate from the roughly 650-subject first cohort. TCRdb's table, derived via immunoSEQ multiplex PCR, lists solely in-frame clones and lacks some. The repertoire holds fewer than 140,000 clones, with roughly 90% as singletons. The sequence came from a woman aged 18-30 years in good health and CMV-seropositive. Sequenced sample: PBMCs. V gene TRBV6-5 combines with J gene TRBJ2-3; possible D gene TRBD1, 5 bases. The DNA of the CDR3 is TGTGCCAGCAGTTATTCCAGGGCAGATACGCAGTATTTT. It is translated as CASSYSRADTQYF.